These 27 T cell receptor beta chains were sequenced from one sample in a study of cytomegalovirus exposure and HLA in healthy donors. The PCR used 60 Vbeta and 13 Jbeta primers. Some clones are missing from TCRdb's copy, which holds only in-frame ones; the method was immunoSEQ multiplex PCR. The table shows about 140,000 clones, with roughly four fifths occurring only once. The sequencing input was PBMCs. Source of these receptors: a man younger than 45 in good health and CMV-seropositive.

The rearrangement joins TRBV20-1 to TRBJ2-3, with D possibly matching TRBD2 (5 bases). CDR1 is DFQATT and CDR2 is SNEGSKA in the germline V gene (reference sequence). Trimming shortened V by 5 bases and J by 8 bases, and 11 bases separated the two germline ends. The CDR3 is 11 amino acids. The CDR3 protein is CSAGLGGTQYF. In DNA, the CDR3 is TGCAGTGCTGGACTCGGAGGTACGCAGTATTTT.

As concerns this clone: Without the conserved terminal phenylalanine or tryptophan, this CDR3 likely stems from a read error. CDR3 in amino acids: CASSERLAGVNEQYL. Here the CDR3 DNA reads TGTGCCAGCAGTGAAAGGCTAGCGGGGGTTAACGAGCAGTACCTC. The chain carries TRBV2 and TRBJ2-7, with 10 bases lining up with TRBD2. CDR3 length equals 15 residues. Germline-derived CDR1 and CDR2 are SNHLY and FYNNEI. The V gene end was trimmed by 2 bases and the J gene end by 5 bases; junction bases not matched to a gene: 6.

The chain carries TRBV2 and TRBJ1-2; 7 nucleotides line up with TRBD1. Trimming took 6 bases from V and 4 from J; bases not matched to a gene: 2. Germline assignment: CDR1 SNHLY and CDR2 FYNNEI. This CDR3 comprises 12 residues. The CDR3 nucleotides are TGTGCCAGCAGCGGACAGGTCTATGGCTACACCTTC. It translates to CASSGQVYGYTF. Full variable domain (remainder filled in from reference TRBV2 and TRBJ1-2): EPEVTQTPSHQVTQMGQEVILRCVPISNHLYFYWYRQILGQKVEFLVSFYNNEISEKSEIFDDQFSVERPDGSNFTLKIRSTKLEDSAMYFCASSGQVYGYTFGSGTRLTVV.

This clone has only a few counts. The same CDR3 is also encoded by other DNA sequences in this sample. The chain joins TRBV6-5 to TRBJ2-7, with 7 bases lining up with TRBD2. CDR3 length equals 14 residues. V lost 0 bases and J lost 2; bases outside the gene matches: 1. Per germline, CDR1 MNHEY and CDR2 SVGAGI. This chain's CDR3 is CASSYSAGAYEQYF. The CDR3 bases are TGTGCCAGCAGTTACTCGGCGGGGGCCTACGAGCAGTACTTC.

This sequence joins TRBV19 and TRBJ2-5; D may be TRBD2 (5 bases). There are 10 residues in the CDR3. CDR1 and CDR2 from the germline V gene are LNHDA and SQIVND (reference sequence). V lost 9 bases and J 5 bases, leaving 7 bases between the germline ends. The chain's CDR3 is CASPGETQYF. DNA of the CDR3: TGTGCCAGCCCGGGGGAGACCCAGTACTTC.

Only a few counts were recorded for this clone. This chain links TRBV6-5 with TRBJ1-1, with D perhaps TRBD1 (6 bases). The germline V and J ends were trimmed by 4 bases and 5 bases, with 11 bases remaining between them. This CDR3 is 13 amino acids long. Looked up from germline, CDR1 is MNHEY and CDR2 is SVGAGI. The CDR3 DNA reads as TGTGCCAGCAGTTTACAGGGTAGGACTGAAGCTTTCTTT. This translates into CASSLQGRTEAFF.

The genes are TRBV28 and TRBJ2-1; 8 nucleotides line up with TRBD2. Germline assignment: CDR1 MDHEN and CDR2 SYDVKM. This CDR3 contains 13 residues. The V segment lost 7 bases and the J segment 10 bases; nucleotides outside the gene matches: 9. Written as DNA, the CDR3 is TGTGCCAGCATTGTAGCGGGGACGGGGGAGCAGTTCTTC. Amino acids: CASIVAGTGEQFF.

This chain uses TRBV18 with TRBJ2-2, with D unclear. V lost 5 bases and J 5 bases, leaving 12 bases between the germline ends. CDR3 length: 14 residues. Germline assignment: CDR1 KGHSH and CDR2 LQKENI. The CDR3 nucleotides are TGTGCCAGCTCAGCGGTCGGTGGGACCGGGGAGCTGTTTTTT. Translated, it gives CASSAVGGTGELFF.

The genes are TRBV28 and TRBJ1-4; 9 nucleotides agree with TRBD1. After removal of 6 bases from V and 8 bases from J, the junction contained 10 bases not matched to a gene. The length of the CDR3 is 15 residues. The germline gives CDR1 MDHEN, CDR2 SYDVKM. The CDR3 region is CASRESGTGREKLFF. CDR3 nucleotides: TGTGCCAGCAGAGAATCCGGGACAGGGCGCGAAAAACTGTTTTTT.

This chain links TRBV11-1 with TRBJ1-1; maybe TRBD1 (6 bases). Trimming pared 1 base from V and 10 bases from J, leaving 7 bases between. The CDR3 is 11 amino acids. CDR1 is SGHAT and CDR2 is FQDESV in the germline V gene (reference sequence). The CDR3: CASSLGQAAFF. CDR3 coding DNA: TGTGCCAGCAGCTTAGGACAGGCAGCTTTCTTT.

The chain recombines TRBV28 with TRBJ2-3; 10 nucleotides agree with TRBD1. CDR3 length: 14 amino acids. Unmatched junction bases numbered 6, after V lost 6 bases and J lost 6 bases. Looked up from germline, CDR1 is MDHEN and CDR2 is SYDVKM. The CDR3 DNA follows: TGTGCCAGCAGCCGACAGGGGGCAACGGATACGCAGTATTTT. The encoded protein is CASSRQGATDTQYF.

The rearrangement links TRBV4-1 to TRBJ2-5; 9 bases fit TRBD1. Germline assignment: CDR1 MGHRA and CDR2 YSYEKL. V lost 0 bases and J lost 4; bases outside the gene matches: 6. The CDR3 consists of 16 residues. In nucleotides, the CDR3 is TGCGCCAGCAGCCAAGAGGGACAGGGCTTTGGAGAGACCCAGTACTTC. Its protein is CASSQEGQGFGETQYF.

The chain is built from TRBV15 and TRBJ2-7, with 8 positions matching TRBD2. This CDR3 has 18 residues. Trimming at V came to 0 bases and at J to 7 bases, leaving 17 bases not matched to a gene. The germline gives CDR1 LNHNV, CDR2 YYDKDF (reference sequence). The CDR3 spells CATSREGVGSGGQQEQYF. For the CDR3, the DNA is TGTGCCACCAGCAGAGAGGGTGTGGGGTCGGGGGGGCAACAAGAGCAGTACTTC.

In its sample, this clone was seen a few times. The CDR3 bases are TGTGCCAGCATCTCGGGGTTCACAGATACGCAGTATTTT. Its protein product is CASISGFTDTQYF. This chain links TRBV7-9 with TRBJ2-3, with D perhaps matching TRBD2 (5 bases). The V end lost 7 bases, the J end lost 2 bases, and 10 bases lay between the germline ends. Germline V lookup: CDR1 SEHNR, CDR2 FQNEAQ (reference sequence). The CDR3 has 13 residues.

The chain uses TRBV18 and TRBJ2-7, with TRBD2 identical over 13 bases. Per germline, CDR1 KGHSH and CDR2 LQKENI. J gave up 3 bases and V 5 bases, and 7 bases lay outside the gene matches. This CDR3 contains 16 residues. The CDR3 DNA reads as TGTGCCAGCTCAGTTCGGACTAGCGGGAGCCTCTACGAGCAGTACTTC. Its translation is CASSVRTSGSLYEQYF.

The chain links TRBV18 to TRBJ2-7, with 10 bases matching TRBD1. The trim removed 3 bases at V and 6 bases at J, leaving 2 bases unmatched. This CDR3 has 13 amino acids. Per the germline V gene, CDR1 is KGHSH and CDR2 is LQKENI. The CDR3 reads CASSPRDRGEQYF. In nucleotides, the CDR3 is TGTGCCAGCTCACCCCGGGACAGGGGCGAGCAGTACTTC.

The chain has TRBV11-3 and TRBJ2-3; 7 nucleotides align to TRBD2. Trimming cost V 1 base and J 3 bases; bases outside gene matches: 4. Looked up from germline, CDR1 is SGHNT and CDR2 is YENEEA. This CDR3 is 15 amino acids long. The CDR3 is CASSLGAGRTDTQYF. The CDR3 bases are TGTGCCAGCAGCTTAGGAGCGGGGCGGACAGATACGCAGTATTTT.

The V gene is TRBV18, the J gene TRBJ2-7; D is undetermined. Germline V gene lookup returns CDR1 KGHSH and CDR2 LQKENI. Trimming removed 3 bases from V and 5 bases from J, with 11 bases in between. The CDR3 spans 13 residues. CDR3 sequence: CASSPFVENEQYF. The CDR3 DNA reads TGTGCCAGCTCACCCTTTGTAGAGAACGAGCAGTACTTC.

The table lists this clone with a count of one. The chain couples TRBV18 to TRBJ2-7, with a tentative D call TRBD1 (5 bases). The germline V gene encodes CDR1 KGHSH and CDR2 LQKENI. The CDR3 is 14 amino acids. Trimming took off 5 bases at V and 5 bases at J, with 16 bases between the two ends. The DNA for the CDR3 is TGTGCCAGCTCAAGTAGGGGTGATGGTGACGAGCAGTACTTC. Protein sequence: CASSSRGDGDEQYF.

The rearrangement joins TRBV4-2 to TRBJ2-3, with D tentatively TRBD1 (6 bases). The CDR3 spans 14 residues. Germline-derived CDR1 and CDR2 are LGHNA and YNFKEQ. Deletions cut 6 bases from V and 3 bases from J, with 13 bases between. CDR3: CASSRPDRTDTQYF. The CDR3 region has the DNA TGTGCCAGCAGTCGACCCGACAGGACAGATACGCAGTATTTT.

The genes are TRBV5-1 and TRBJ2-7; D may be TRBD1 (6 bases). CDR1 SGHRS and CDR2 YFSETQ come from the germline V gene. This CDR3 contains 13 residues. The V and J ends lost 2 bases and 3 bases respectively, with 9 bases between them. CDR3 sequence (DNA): TGCGCCAGCAGCTTCGGACAGATCTACGAGCAGTACTTC. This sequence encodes CASSFGQIYEQYF.

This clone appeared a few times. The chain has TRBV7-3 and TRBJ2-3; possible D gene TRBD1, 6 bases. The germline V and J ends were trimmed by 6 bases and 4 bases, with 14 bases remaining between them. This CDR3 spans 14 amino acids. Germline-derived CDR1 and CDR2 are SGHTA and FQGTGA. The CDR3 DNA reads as TGTGCCAGCAGTTTAGGGACACCCCCAGATACGCAGTATTTT. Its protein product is CASSLGTPPDTQYF.

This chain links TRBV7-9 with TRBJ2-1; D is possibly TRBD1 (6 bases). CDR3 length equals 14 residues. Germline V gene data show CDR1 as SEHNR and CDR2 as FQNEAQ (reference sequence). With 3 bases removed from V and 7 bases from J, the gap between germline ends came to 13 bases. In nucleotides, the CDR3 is TGTGCCAGCAGCTTTAGAGCAGGGGCAAATGAGCAGTTCTTC. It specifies CASSFRAGANEQFF.

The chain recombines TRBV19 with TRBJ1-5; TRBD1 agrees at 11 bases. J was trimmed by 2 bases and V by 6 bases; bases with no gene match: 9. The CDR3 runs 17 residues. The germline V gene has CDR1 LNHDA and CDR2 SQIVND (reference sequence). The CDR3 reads CASRRGQGGVGNQPQHF. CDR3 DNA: TGTGCCAGTAGGCGGGGACAGGGGGGAGTGGGCAATCAGCCCCAGCATTTT.

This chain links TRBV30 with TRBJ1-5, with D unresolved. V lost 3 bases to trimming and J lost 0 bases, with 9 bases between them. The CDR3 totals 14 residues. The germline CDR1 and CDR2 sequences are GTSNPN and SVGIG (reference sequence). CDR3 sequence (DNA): TGTGCCTGGAGCGATAGCCATAGCAATCAGCCCCAGCATTTT. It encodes CAWSDSHSNQPQHF.

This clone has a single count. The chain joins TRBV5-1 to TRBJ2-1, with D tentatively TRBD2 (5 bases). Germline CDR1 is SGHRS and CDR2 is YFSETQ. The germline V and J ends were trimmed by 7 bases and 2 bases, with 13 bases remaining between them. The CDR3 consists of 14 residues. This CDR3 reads CASGERSTYNEQFF. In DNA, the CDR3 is TGCGCCAGCGGGGAGCGGAGCACCTACAATGAGCAGTTCTTC.

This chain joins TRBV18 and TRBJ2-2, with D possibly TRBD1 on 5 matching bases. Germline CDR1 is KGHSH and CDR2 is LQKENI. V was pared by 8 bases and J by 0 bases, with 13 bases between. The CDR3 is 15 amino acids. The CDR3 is CASRRAPTNTGELFF. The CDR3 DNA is TGTGCCAGCCGCAGGGCGCCTACGAACACCGGGGAGCTGTTTTTT.